These 12 T cell receptor beta chains were sequenced from one sample in a study of blood T cells in healthy people across ages. A second roughly 7 to 11 cycle PCR used barcoded and J-beta primers. TCRdb analysed the 5' RACE reads with MiXCR anew, one entry per CDR3 protein. Found here are fewer than 1.5 million distinct CDR3 sequences, roughly 45% of them singletons; the top ten hold approximately 7.9%. The sequencing input was blood. Receptors were obtained from a woman between 18 and 30 years old in good health.

The chain is built from TRBV9 and TRBJ2-5, with D perhaps matching TRBD1 (6 bases). The V and J ends lost 4 bases and 4 bases respectively, with 14 bases between them. The CDR3 has 14 amino acids. Germline-derived CDR1 and CDR2 are SGDLS and YYNGEE. The CDR3 region has the DNA TGTGCCAGCAGCTCTTTCAGCAGGGGAGAGACCCAGTACTTC. Translation: CASSSFSRGETQYF. Full variable domain (missing parts from reference TRBV9 and TRBJ2-5): DSGVTQTPKHLITATGQRVTLRCSPRSGDLSVYWYQQSLDQGLQFLIQYYNGEERAKGNILERFSAQQFPDLHSELNLSSLELGDSALYFCASSSFSRGETQYFGPGTRLLVL.

This clonotype occurred a few times. The chain uses TRBV9 and TRBJ2-5, with unresolved D. CDR1 and CDR2 from the germline V gene are SGDLS and YYNGEE. This CDR3 has 13 amino acids. The V gene lost 0 bases and the J gene lost 3 bases, with 6 bases spanning the gap. CDR3 DNA: TGTGCCAGCAGCGTAGGTAGGGAAGAGACCCAGTACTTC. Translation: CASSVGREETQYF. Full variable domain (remainder filled in from reference TRBV9 and TRBJ2-5): DSGVTQTPKHLITATGQRVTLRCSPRSGDLSVYWYQQSLDQGLQFLIQYYNGEERAKGNILERFSAQQFPDLHSELNLSSLELGDSALYFCASSVGREETQYFGPGTRLLVL.

Only a few counts were recorded for this clonotype. The chain's CDR3 is CASSLGRGFEIGMADTQYF. As DNA, the CDR3 is TGTGCCAGCAGCTTAGGTCGTGGGTTCGAGATTGGGATGGCAGATACGCAGTATTTT. The gene calls are TRBV7-2 and TRBJ2-3, with D uncertain. CDR3 length equals 19 residues. Trimming cost V 1 base and J 4 bases, with 24 bases left between them. The germline gives CDR1 SGHTA, CDR2 FQGNSA.

This rearrangement joins TRBV20-1 to TRBJ2-7, with D tentatively TRBD1 (6 bases). V lost 0 bases and J lost 3, with 15 bases in between. Germline V CDR1 and CDR2: DFQATT, SNEGSKA (reference sequence). The CDR3 is made up of 15 amino acids. As DNA, the CDR3 is TGCAGTGCTAGAGATGCACAACAGGGTTACTACGAGCAGTACTTC. It specifies CSARDAQQGYYEQYF.

This clonotype was detected once. The rearrangement joins TRBV12-3 or TRBV12-4 to TRBJ1-2; D is undetermined. The CDR3 has 13 amino acids. V was cut by 3 bases and J by 2 bases, with 7 bases left in between. CDR3 amino acids: CASSLFSNYGYTF. In DNA, the CDR3 is TGTGCCAGCAGTTTGTTCAGCAACTATGGCTACACCTTC.

Concerning this clonotype: Sequence at one end of the junction differs from germline and may be a read error. The chain carries TRBV6-6 and TRBJ2-7; D remains ambiguous. Germline values: CDR1 MNHNY, CDR2 SVGAGI (reference sequence). The CDR3 has 14 amino acids. CDR3 in amino acids: CTTAPAKNSYEQYF. The CDR3 nucleotides are TGTACCACCGCCCCCGCCAAGAACTCCTACGAGCAGTATTTC.

The chain combines TRBV6-2 or TRBV6-3 with TRBJ2-1; 9 bases agree with TRBD2. The germline CDR1 and CDR2 sequences are MNHEY and SVGEGT. The CDR3 consists of 13 residues. The CDR3 DNA sequence: TGTGCGACAAAGCGGGGGGTGTACAATGAGCAGTTCTTC. Its protein product is CATKRGVYNEQFF.

The chain couples TRBV3-1 to TRBJ1-1; no reliable D call. Trimming stripped 1 base from V and 5 bases from J, with 11 bases between. This CDR3 has 14 amino acids. Germline CDR1 LGHDT, CDR2 YNNKEL (reference sequence). The CDR3 is CASSQAPLGTEAFF. In nucleotides, the CDR3 is TGTGCCAGCAGCCAAGCCCCGCTGGGAACTGAAGCTTTCTTT.

The chain links TRBV10-3 to TRBJ2-3; 10 bases agree with TRBD2. Losses at the gene ends were 8 bases for V and 1 base for J; bases not matched to a gene: 0. The CDR3 is 13 residues long. CDR1 is ENHRY and CDR2 is SYGVKD in the germline V gene. DNA for the CDR3: TGTGCCATCCTAGCGGGGGGCACAGATACGCAGTATTTT. Its protein is CAILAGGTDTQYF.

V and J are TRBV27 and TRBJ2-7; D unresolved. The CDR3 covers 16 residues. Trimming shortened V by 2 bases and J by 0 bases, and 14 bases separated the two germline ends. Germline V gene sequence: CDR1 MNHEY, CDR2 SMNVEV (reference sequence). The CDR3 spells CASSLKRAEISYEQYF. CDR3 bases: TGTGCCAGCAGTTTAAAAAGGGCGGAGATCTCCTACGAGCAGTACTTC.

The chain carries TRBV9 and TRBJ2-5, with 7 bases identical to TRBD2. The CDR3 spans 14 residues. Germline CDR1 reads SGDLS; CDR2 reads YYNGEE. Losses at the gene ends were 0 bases for V and 11 bases for J; bases not matched to a gene: 10. The CDR3, as DNA: TGTGCCAGCAGCGTAGGGCGGGGGACGAGGGAGCAGTACTTC. Translated, it gives CASSVGRGTREQYF.

CDR3 in amino acids: CASSGTGGLYEQYF. CDR3 DNA: TGTGCCAGCAGTGGGACAGGGGGCTTGTACGAGCAGTACTTC. The V and J genes are TRBV27 and TRBJ2-7, with 12 bases aligning to TRBD1. Germline V CDR1 and CDR2: MNHEY, SMNVEV (reference sequence). The V and J ends lost 5 bases and 4 bases, in that order; junction bases with no gene match: 3. The CDR3 runs 14 residues.